The subject of this entry is one T cell receptor (beta chain). Its antigen remains unknown. With 2 bases removed from V and 5 bases from J, the gap between germline ends came to 12 bases. Germline CDR1 MNHNS, CDR2 SASEGT. The CDR3 has 14 amino acids. Measured with immunoSEQ multiplex PCR; TCRdb has only the in-frame clones, and not every one. The data show 78,000 or so clones, 94% seen once. The data were obtained in a study of cytomegalovirus exposure and HLA in healthy donors. Across the whole study: A subsequent analysis reported that the 95 to 150 validation repertoires were produced on the same platform that had also been used for the roughly 670 first-cohort repertoires.

The study drew the donors from its roughly 120-subject validation cohort, separate from the roughly 700-subject first cohort. Study results and caveats: In vitro, three CMV-associated chains proved specific for CMV antigens.

The TCR originated in a woman aged 18-29 years in good health and CMV-seropositive. Sequencing was done on a sample of PBMCs. The chain recombines TRBV6-1 with TRBJ1-1; D might be TRBD1 (6 bases). Written as DNA, the CDR3 is TGTGCCAGCAGTGAATGGGGGCTCGAAACTGAAGCTTTCTTT. This codes for CASSEWGLETEAFF.